This TCR beta chain was recorded in a study of neurological immune-mediated disorders. This CDR3 is built from 15 residues. In germline, CDR1 is SGHDN, CDR2 FVKESK. V lost 1 base to trimming and J lost 0 bases, with 9 bases between them. TCRdb used MiXCR to reprocess the 5' RACE reads, holding one entry per CDR3 protein. Of some 61,000 distinct CDR3 sequences detected, roughly 3.6% appear once; the ten largest clones hold 1.3%. Overall study results and limits: A possible signature was seen in one related-CDR3 cluster, into which phylogenetic grouping placed the repertoires of 18 of 34 multiple sclerosis patients.

Many counts were recorded for this clonotype. The antigen is undetermined. The chain carries TRBV14 and TRBJ1-1; D ambiguous. Material: PBMCs. The receptor was derived from a man younger than 40 with multiple sclerosis. CDR3 region: CASSQGVGVNTEAFF. CDR3 in DNA: TGTGCCAGCAGCCAAGGGGTGGGCGTGAACACTGAAGCTTTCTTT.